The 9 T cell receptor beta chains given below trace back to one sample, sequenced in a study of T cell responses to AZD1222 COVID-19 vaccine. Produced via immunoSEQ multiplex PCR; TCRdb's table is partial and in-frame only. The table includes some 110,000 clones, 85% to 90% detected once. Sequenced here: peripheral blood, sampled 28 days after the second AZD1222 dose. These receptors originate from an adult who received the AZD1222 COVID-19 vaccine.

This chain uses TRBV28 with TRBJ2-2, with a possible D match to TRBD1 (6 bases). The CDR3 totals 16 residues. With 4 bases removed from V and 5 bases from J, the gap between germline ends came to 17 bases. The V gene's germline CDR1 is MDHEN and CDR2 SYDVKM. The CDR3 reads CASSSNQGLGTGELFF. Here the CDR3 DNA reads TGTGCCAGCAGTTCAAACCAGGGGTTGGGGACCGGGGAGCTGTTTTTT.

This chain uses TRBV21-1 with TRBJ1-1; TRBD1 is taken as the D call from the table, unchecked against the DNA. TRBV21-1 corresponds to a pseudogene. This CDR3 comprises 14 residues. The CDR3 is CASSLGPDGTEAFF. In nucleotides, the CDR3 is TGTGCCAGCAGCCTGGGCCCCGATGGGACTGAAGCTTTCTTT.

The chain employs TRBV5-6 and TRBJ2-5; D unresolved. The CDR3 loop spans 14 amino acids. V was cut by 1 base and J by 2 bases, with 9 bases left in between. In germline, CDR1 is SGHDT, CDR2 YYEEEE. For the CDR3, the DNA is TGTGCCAGCAGCTTGAGTACAGTACAAGAGACCCAGTACTTC. Its translation is CASSLSTVQETQYF.

This clone has just a few counts. The chain is built from TRBV5-4 and TRBJ1-1; D gene unclear. The CDR3 is 17 residues long. V lost 4 bases and J lost 0, with 19 bases in between. Germline CDR1 SGHNT, CDR2 YYREEE (reference sequence). CDR3 region: CASSKEAQSIMNTEAFF. CDR3 coding DNA: TGTGCCAGCAGCAAGGAGGCCCAGTCTATTATGAACACTGAAGCTTTCTTT.

This clone is a singleton in its sample. The V gene is TRBV2, the J gene TRBJ2-5, with 8 bases that match TRBD1. The ends lost 2 bases at V and 5 bases at J; junction bases unmatched: 1. The CDR3 totals 13 residues. Germline loops: CDR1 SNHLY, CDR2 FYNNEI. CDR3 region: CASSENRGETQYF. The CDR3, as DNA: TGTGCCAGCAGTGAAAACAGGGGGGAGACCCAGTACTTC.

The chain is built from TRBV7-2 and TRBJ2-7; 7 bases are a match to TRBD1. Germline loops: CDR1 SGHTA, CDR2 FQGNSA. This CDR3 spans 15 amino acids. Germline trimming cut 5 bases from V and 5 bases from J; bases unmatched to any gene: 12. For the CDR3, the DNA is TGTGCCAGCAGCCCGGACAGGCCGCGCAGTCACGAGCAGTACTTC. The encoded protein is CASSPDRPRSHEQYF.

The gene calls are TRBV5-1 and TRBJ2-3; weak D call: TRBD1 (5 bases). This CDR3 is built from 13 residues. CDR1 is SGHRS, CDR2 YFSETQ, per germline. V was shortened by 4 bases and J by 5 bases, with 11 bases between the two germline ends. The CDR3 sequence is CASSGPRVDTQYF. CDR3 sequence (DNA): TGCGCCAGCAGCGGCCCCAGGGTAGATACGCAGTATTTT.

CDR3 bases: TGTGCCACCAGTGACTCCCGAGGTTGGGGGAACAGTCAGCCCCAGCATTTT. This sequence encodes CATSDSRGWGNSQPQHF. The rearrangement joins TRBV24-1 to TRBJ1-5; a possible D gene is TRBD1 (5 bases). Trimming left V 4 bases short and J 6 bases short, with 21 bases between. CDR3 size: 17 residues. CDR1 and CDR2 from the germline V gene are KGHDR and SFDVKD.

The chain links TRBV28 to TRBJ1-5; the match to TRBD1 covers 9 bases. Germline-derived CDR1 and CDR2 are MDHEN and SYDVKM. The CDR3 is 14 residues long. V was clipped by 4 bases and J by 6 bases; unmatched bases: 4. The CDR3 loop reads CASSSGQGSQPQHF. The CDR3 DNA follows: TGTGCCAGCAGTTCCGGACAGGGGAGTCAGCCCCAGCATTTT.